These 32 T cell receptor beta chains originate from one sample sequenced in a study of beta chain features in type 1 diabetes. As every portion of the isolated RNA was reverse transcribed, the sequencing read expressed TCRB transcripts. TCRdb's copy holds only in-frame clones and misses some; the assay was immunoSEQ multiplex PCR. This table has some 410,000 clones, 11% appearing once. The source material was naive CD4+ T cells from blood. Receptor source: a woman in her late teens or twenties in good health.

The chain links TRBV2 to TRBJ2-1, with TRBD2 matching over 9 bases. The CDR3 is 14 amino acids. Germline V lookup: CDR1 SNHLY, CDR2 FYNNEI. V gave up 8 bases and J gave up 3 bases; unmatched junction bases: 5. The CDR3 spells CASVRLADYNEQFF. Here the CDR3 DNA reads TGTGCCAGCGTTAGACTAGCGGACTACAATGAGCAGTTCTTC.

The chain carries TRBV6-6 and TRBJ2-1; 9 bases are shared with TRBD2. CDR3 length: 15 residues. Germline trimming cut 0 bases from V and 9 bases from J; bases unmatched to any gene: 6. Germline loops: CDR1 MNHNY, CDR2 SVGAGI (reference sequence). The CDR3 region has the DNA TGTGCCAGCAGTTACTCGCGGCGGGAGGGTGGTGAGCAGTTCTTC. Its translation is CASSYSRREGGEQFF.

The CDR3 region has the DNA TGTGCCAGCAGTGAAGATCTTGGGGCTGGGGCCAACGTCCTGACTTTC. Translating it yields CASSEDLGAGANVLTF. The chain joins TRBV6-1 to TRBJ2-6; D is uncertain. V shed 1 base and J shed 2 bases, with 9 bases lying between them. The CDR3 sequence is 16 residues long. Germline V gene lookup returns CDR1 MNHNS and CDR2 SASEGT.

This clone was counted only a few times. The rearrangement joins TRBV25-1 to TRBJ2-2, with TRBD1 matching over 8 bases. Trimming cost V 6 bases and J 2 bases; bases outside gene matches: 2. The CDR3 runs 14 residues. CDR1 is MGHDK, CDR2 SYGVNS, per germline. Written as DNA, the CDR3 is TGTGCCAGCAGCAGGGGGCTCAACACCGGGGAGCTGTTTTTT. Translation: CASSRGLNTGELFF.

The J gene is TRBJ2-5, the V gene TRBV6-1; 10 bases match TRBD1. There are 15 residues in the CDR3. Germline CDR1 and CDR2: MNHNS and SASEGT. V dropped 5 bases and J dropped 5; count of bases not matched to a gene: 8. CDR3: CASSFRDRGGETQYF. CDR3 DNA: TGTGCCAGCAGTTTCAGGGACAGGGGTGGGGAGACCCAGTACTTC.

This rearrangement joins TRBV10-3 to TRBJ2-3; 9 nucleotides align to TRBD2. The CDR3 has 14 amino acids. J lost 2 bases, V lost 8 bases, and 5 bases had no gene match. Looked up from germline, CDR1 is ENHRY and CDR2 is SYGVKD. CDR3 bases: TGTGCCATCGCGGCTAGCGGGACCACAGATACGCAGTATTTT. It specifies CAIAASGTTDTQYF.

With respect to this clone: At the DNA level, this CDR3 is encoded by other sequences in the same sample as well. V is TRBV28 and J is TRBJ2-6, with D unclear. The CDR3 totals 15 residues. Trimming left V 4 bases short and J 0 bases short, with 7 bases between. The germline CDR1 and CDR2 sequences are MDHEN and SYDVKM. CDR3 amino acids: CASSSTGSGANVLTF. The CDR3 nucleotides read TGTGCCAGCAGTTCAACCGGCTCTGGGGCCAACGTCCTGACTTTC.

This chain connects TRBV6-5 to TRBJ2-1; 7 bases agree with TRBD2. Germline loops: CDR1 MNHEY, CDR2 SVGAGI. The CDR3 is 15 amino acids. V trimming: 7 bases; J trimming: 4 bases; junction bases outside the gene matches: 10. For the CDR3, the DNA is TGTGCCAGCACAAAGGCCGGGACTATGTACAATGAGCAGTTCTTC. Its protein product is CASTKAGTMYNEQFF.

This clone has just one count. This chain uses TRBV5-1 with TRBJ1-2, with TRBD1 matching 7 bases. This CDR3 is built from 14 residues. Germline trimming cut 6 bases from V and 2 bases from J; bases unmatched to any gene: 7. CDR1 and CDR2 (germline): SGHRS, YFSETQ. The DNA for the CDR3 is TGCGCCAGCAATCAGGGGGACCCAAACTATGGCTACACCTTC. Translated: CASNQGDPNYGYTF.

The chain joins TRBV5-1 to TRBJ2-6; D call uncertain. V lost 4 bases to trimming and J lost 2 bases, with 16 bases between them. Germline values: CDR1 SGHRS, CDR2 YFSETQ. This CDR3 is 17 amino acids long. CDR3: CASSPVARKAGANVLTF. CDR3 DNA: TGCGCCAGCAGCCCGGTTGCCAGGAAAGCTGGGGCCAACGTCCTGACTTTC.

This chain joins TRBV6-5 and TRBJ1-1, with TRBD1 matching 8 bases. With V trimmed by 3 bases and J by 8 bases, 5 bases remained unmatched. This CDR3 spans 13 amino acids. Per the germline V gene, CDR1 is MNHEY and CDR2 is SVGAGI. CDR3 nucleotide sequence: TGTGCCAGCAGTTATCCGGGACAGGAGGAAGCTTTCTTT. The encoded protein is CASSYPGQEEAFF.

The J gene is TRBJ2-3, the V gene TRBV7-2, with 11 bases identical to TRBD2. The trim removed 2 bases at V and 6 bases at J, leaving 10 bases unmatched. Germline V gene lookup returns CDR1 SGHTA and CDR2 FQGNSA. The CDR3 length is 17 residues. The CDR3 bases are TGTGCCAGCAGCTTAAGGACTAGCGGGCGCCTTTTGGATACGCAGTATTTT. Protein sequence: CASSLRTSGRLLDTQYF.

V gene TRBV11-1 combines with J gene TRBJ2-3, with 7 bases fitting TRBD1. Germline-derived CDR1 and CDR2 are SGHAT and FQDESV (reference sequence). V dropped 7 bases and J dropped 2; count of bases not matched to a gene: 6. The CDR3 is 14 residues long. The CDR3 sequence is CASKWDRNTDTQYF. CDR3 sequence (DNA): TGTGCCAGCAAGTGGGACAGAAACACAGATACGCAGTATTTT.

There are many counts of this clone. Other DNA sequences of this sample code for an identical CDR3. The rearrangement links TRBV7-9 to TRBJ2-5; D is unclear. The CDR3 spans 11 residues. Germline V gene data show CDR1 as SEHNR and CDR2 as FQNEAQ (reference sequence). Trimming left V 2 bases short and J 5 bases short, with 3 bases between. CDR3 sequence reads: CASSLLETQYF. For the CDR3, the DNA is TGTGCCAGCAGCTTACTGGAGACCCAGTACTTC. Based on the CDR3 plus reference TRBV7-9 and TRBJ2-5, the full variable domain is DTGVSQNPRHKITKRGQNVTFRCDPISEHNRLYWYRQTLGQGPEFLTYFQNEAQLEKSRLLSDRFSAERPKGSFSTLEIQRTEQGDSAMYLCASSLLETQYFGPGTRLLVL.

V gene TRBV5-1 combines with J gene TRBJ2-7; 7 bases agree with TRBD1. The V segment lost 4 bases and the J segment 3 bases; nucleotides outside the gene matches: 4. CDR1 SGHRS and CDR2 YFSETQ come from the germline V gene. This CDR3 is built from 13 residues. The CDR3 here is CASSPTGYYEQYV. The CDR3 DNA is TGCGCCAGCAGCCCGACAGGGTACTACGAGCAGTACGTC.

This clone was seen a few times. This chain connects TRBV9 to TRBJ1-2, with D perhaps matching TRBD1 (5 bases). The germline V gene encodes CDR1 SGDLS and CDR2 YYNGEE. The CDR3 is 17 residues long. V was pared by 3 bases and J by 2 bases, with 20 bases between. The CDR3 sequence is CASSDLRGADINYGYTF. The CDR3 bases are TGTGCCAGCAGCGACCTACGTGGGGCAGATATCAACTATGGCTACACCTTC. Looking up the rest from reference TRBV9 and TRBJ1-2 gives the full variable domain: DSGVTQTPKHLITATGQRVTLRCSPRSGDLSVYWYQQSLDQGLQFLIQYYNGEERAKGNILERFSAQQFPDLHSELNLSSLELGDSALYFCASSDLRGADINYGYTFGSGTRLTVV.

This clone has a handful of counts. The CDR3 nucleotides are TGTGCCTGGAGGGACCAGCGGGAGTTGAGAAACATTCAGTACTTC. Translated: CAWRDQRELRNIQYF. The rearrangement links TRBV30 to TRBJ2-4; 8 bases agree with TRBD2. This CDR3 region has 15 residues. Per the germline V gene, CDR1 is GTSNPN and CDR2 is SVGIG (reference sequence). V dropped 3 bases and J dropped 6; count of bases not matched to a gene: 10. Full variable domain (remainder filled in from reference TRBV30 and TRBJ2-4): SQTIHQWPATLVQPVGSPLSLECTVEGTSNPNLYWYRQAAGRGLQLLFYSVGIGQISSEVPQNLSASRPQDRQFILSSKKLLLSDSGFYLCAWRDQRELRNIQYFGAGTRLSVL.

On this clone itself: The same CDR3 is also encoded by other DNA sequences in this sample. The rearrangement joins TRBV20-1 to TRBJ2-3; D remains ambiguous. Germline V CDR1 and CDR2: DFQATT, SNEGSKA (reference sequence). The CDR3 extends over 11 amino acids. Trimming removed 6 bases from V and 2 bases from J, with 6 bases in between. As DNA, the CDR3 is TGCAGTGCCTCTCACACAGATACGCAGTATTTT. It codes for CSASHTDTQYF.

A few counts support this clone. The chain is built from TRBV5-4 and TRBJ1-2, with 9 nucleotides matching TRBD1. The junction had 7 bases not matched to a gene; V was cut back by 4 bases and J by 6 bases. Looked up from germline, CDR1 is SGHNT and CDR2 is YYREEE (reference sequence). The CDR3 runs to 14 residues. The CDR3 sequence is CASSTGGQTNGYTF. The CDR3 DNA reads TGTGCCAGCAGCACAGGGGGCCAAACTAATGGCTACACCTTC.

This chain uses TRBV7-9 with TRBJ2-1; TRBD2 might be the D (6 bases). The CDR3 has 14 residues. CDR1 and CDR2 from the germline V gene are SEHNR and FQNEAQ (reference sequence). The ends were cut back, 3 bases at V and 5 bases at J, with 11 bases in the middle. CDR3 residues: CASSLGLSNNEQFF. CDR3 DNA sequence: TGTGCCAGCAGCTTGGGACTTTCCAACAATGAGCAGTTCTTC.

The rearrangement uses TRBV9 and TRBJ2-1; 9 bases match TRBD2. This CDR3 comprises 15 residues. V lost 4 bases and J lost 6; bases outside the gene matches: 8. Germline assignment: CDR1 SGDLS and CDR2 YYNGEE. This CDR3 reads CASSPFERGVNEQFF. The CDR3 nucleotides are TGTGCCAGCAGCCCCTTCGAGCGGGGGGTCAATGAGCAGTTCTTC.

This clone was recorded a few times. The V call is TRBV6-6, the J call TRBJ2-1; 7 bases align to TRBD1. V lost 6 bases and J lost 5; bases outside the gene matches: 10. Germline lookup yields CDR1 MNHNY and CDR2 SVGAGI (reference sequence). The CDR3 totals 15 residues. The CDR3 nucleotides are TGTGCCAGCAGCCAGGCCTGGGACAGCAACAATGAGCAGTTCTTC. Translating gives CASSQAWDSNNEQFF.

This chain joins TRBV29-1 and TRBJ2-3; 14 bases are a match to TRBD2. The J segment lost 8 bases and the V segment lost 7 bases, leaving 11 bases of the junction unmatched. Germline-derived CDR1 and CDR2 are SQVTM and ANQGSEA. The CDR3 length is 15 residues. The CDR3 reads CSARGTSGRSSTQYF. The DNA of the CDR3 is TGCAGCGCCCGGGGGACTAGCGGGAGAAGTAGTACGCAGTATTTT.

The rearrangement joins TRBV28 to TRBJ1-1; tentative D call: TRBD1 (6 bases). Trimming pared 8 bases from V and 2 bases from J, leaving 12 bases between. The CDR3 has 13 residues. Germline CDR1 is MDHEN and CDR2 is SYDVKM. In nucleotides, the CDR3 is TGTGCCAGCCTAACAGGGAGTAACACTGAAGCTTTCTTT. Translated: CASLTGSNTEAFF.

This clone was seen only a few times. The J gene is TRBJ2-5, the V gene TRBV10-3, with 11 bases aligning to TRBD1. Germline assignment: CDR1 ENHRY and CDR2 SYGVKD. CDR3 length: 15 amino acids. Germline trimming cut 4 bases from V and 5 bases from J; bases unmatched to any gene: 6. As DNA, the CDR3 is TGTGCCATCAGTGGCCTGGGACAGGGGGAGGAGACCCAGTACTTC. Translating gives CAISGLGQGEETQYF.

This clone came up a few times. The chain links TRBV28 to TRBJ2-1; 7 bases fit TRBD1. The CDR3 spans 15 residues. CDR1 is MDHEN, CDR2 SYDVKM, per germline. V trimming: 6 bases; J trimming: 6 bases; junction bases outside the gene matches: 11. The CDR3 spells CASRTGTPGGNEQFF. DNA for the CDR3: TGTGCCAGCAGGACCGGGACCCCAGGGGGCAATGAGCAGTTCTTC.

This sequence joins TRBV29-1 and TRBJ1-5; D call uncertain. CDR1 SQVTM and CDR2 ANQGSEA come from the germline V gene. V lost 5 bases, J lost 0 bases, and 8 bases lay in between. The CDR3 length is 13 residues. Here the CDR3 DNA reads TGCAGCGTTTGCACCCATAGCAATCAGCCCCAGCATTTT. Translating it yields CSVCTHSNQPQHF.

CDR3 nucleotides: TGCGCCAGCAGCCCCGGACAGGGTTGGTACTATGGCTACACCTTC. Residues: CASSPGQGWYYGYTF. The chain links TRBV4-1 to TRBJ1-2; 8 positions agree with TRBD1. Germline V gives CDR1 MGHRA, CDR2 YSYEKL. The CDR3 has 15 residues. V lost 4 bases to trimming and J lost 3 bases; unmatched junction nucleotides: 7.

This clone was detected only a few times. V gene TRBV5-4 combines with J gene TRBJ2-3; D is possibly TRBD1 or TRBD2 (6 bases each). In germline, CDR1 is SGHNT, CDR2 YYREEE (reference sequence). V was clipped by 4 bases and J by 1 base, with 13 bases between them. The CDR3 consists of 15 residues. The DNA for the CDR3 is TGTGCCAGCAGCAAGACAGGAGGGCGCACAGATACGCAGTATTTT. The encoded protein is CASSKTGGRTDTQYF.

Only a few counts were recorded for this clone. The chain joins TRBV9 to TRBJ2-1; D might be TRBD1 or TRBD2, each matching 5 bases. Germline V lookup: CDR1 SGDLS, CDR2 YYNGEE. With 0 bases removed from V and 7 bases from J, the gap between germline ends came to 11 bases. This CDR3 is 14 amino acids long. The CDR3 loop reads CASSVGAWGNEQFF. Written as DNA, the CDR3 is TGTGCCAGCAGCGTAGGGGCATGGGGGAATGAGCAGTTCTTC.

This clone was picked up one time. V and J are TRBV18 and TRBJ2-1; 16 nucleotides agree with TRBD2. After removal of 3 bases from V and 0 bases from J, the junction contained 5 bases not matched to a gene. CDR1 and CDR2 from the germline V gene are KGHSH and LQKENI. CDR3 length equals 19 residues. CDR3 region: CASSPSGLAGGSSYNEQFF. In DNA form, the CDR3 reads TGTGCCAGCTCACCCTCGGGACTAGCGGGAGGGAGCTCCTACAATGAGCAGTTCTTC.

This clone came up a few times. V and J are TRBV5-4 and TRBJ1-1; 7 nucleotides align to TRBD1. With 9 bases clipped from V and 3 bases from J, the junction kept 14 bases outside the gene matches. Per germline, CDR1 SGHNT and CDR2 YYREEE (reference sequence). This CDR3 contains 15 residues. CDR3 in amino acids: CATTGPGGTYTEAFF. Here the CDR3 DNA reads TGTGCCACCACCGGGCCAGGGGGGACGTACACTGAAGCTTTCTTT. Using reference TRBV5-4 and TRBJ1-1 for the parts outside the CDR3, the full variable domain is ETGVTQSPTHLIKTRGQQVTLRCSSQSGHNTVSWYQQALGQGPQFIFQYYREEENGRGNFPPRFSGLQFPNYSSELNVNALELDDSALYLCATTGPGGTYTEAFFGQGTRLTVV.